The present TCR beta chain was sequenced within a study of blood T cell repertoires in COVID-19. The overall study: The United States, Italy and Spain were the sources of the acute and convalescent COVID-19 samples. PBMCs, B-cell-depleted T cells, or T cells provided the cDNA or gDNA that made up the material.

Source study methods: Reference gene primer amplification gave nucleated cell count estimates. The data were produced by immunoSEQ multiplex PCR, yet TCRdb's version contains in-frame clones alone and is incomplete. V and J calls and clone size are given by that table; D and trimming were obtained from the DNA. The data hold 150,000 or so clones, with about 93% observed a single time. The germline V and J ends were trimmed by 5 bases and 4 bases, with 14 bases remaining between them. In germline, CDR1 is GTSNPN, CDR2 SVGIG (reference sequence). CDR3 length: 13 residues. The receptor was isolated from a woman in her forties or fifties with acute or convalescent COVID-19. The chain uses TRBV30 and TRBJ1-2; D may be TRBD1 (5 bases). Sequencing was carried out using peripheral blood. This CDR3 is CAWARGSGYGYTF. The CDR3 nucleotides are TGTGCCTGGGCGCGGGGGAGTGGCTATGGCTACACCTTC.